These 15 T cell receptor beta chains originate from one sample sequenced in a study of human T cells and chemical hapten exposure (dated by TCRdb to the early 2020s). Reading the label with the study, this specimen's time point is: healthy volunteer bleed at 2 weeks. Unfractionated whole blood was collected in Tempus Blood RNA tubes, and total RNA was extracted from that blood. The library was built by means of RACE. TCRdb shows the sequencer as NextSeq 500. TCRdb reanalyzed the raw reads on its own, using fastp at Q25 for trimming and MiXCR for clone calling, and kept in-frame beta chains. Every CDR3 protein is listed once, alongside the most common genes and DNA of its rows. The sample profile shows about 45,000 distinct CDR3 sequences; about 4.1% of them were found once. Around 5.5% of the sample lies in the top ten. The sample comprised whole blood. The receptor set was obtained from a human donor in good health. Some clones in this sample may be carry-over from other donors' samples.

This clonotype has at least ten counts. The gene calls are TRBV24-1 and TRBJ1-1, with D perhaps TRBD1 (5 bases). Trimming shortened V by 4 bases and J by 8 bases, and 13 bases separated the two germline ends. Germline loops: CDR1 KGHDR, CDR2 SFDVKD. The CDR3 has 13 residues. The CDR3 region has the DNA TGTGCCACCAGTGACCTCGGGACCGAGGAAGCTTTCTTT. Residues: CATSDLGTEEAFF.

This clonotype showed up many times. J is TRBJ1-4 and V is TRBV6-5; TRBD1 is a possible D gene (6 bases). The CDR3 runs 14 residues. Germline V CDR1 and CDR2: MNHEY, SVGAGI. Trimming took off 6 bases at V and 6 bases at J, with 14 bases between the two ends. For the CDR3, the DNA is TGTGCCAGCAGCTTTACAGGGACTTATGAAAAACTGTTTTTT. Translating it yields CASSFTGTYEKLFF.

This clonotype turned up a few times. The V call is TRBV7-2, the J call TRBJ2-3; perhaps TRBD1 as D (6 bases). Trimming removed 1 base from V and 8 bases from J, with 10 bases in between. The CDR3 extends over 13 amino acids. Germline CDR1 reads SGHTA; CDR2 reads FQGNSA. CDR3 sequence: CASSLVGQSTQYF. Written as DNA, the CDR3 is TGTGCCAGCAGCTTAGTCGGACAGTCTACGCAGTATTTT.

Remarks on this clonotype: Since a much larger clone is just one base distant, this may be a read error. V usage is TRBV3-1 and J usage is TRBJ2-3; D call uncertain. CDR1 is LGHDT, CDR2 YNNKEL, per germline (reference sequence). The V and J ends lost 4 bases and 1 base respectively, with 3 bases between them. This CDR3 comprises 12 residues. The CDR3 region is CASSPRTDTQYF. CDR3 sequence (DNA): TGTGCCAGCAGCCCCCGCACAGATACGCAGTATTTT.

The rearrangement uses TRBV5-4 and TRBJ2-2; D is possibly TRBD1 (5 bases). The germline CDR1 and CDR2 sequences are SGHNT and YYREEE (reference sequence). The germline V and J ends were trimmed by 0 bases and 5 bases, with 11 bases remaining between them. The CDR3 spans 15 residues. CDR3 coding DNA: TGTGCCAGCAGCTTGGTACAGGTGGGGACCGGGGAGCTGTTTTTT. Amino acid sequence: CASSLVQVGTGELFF. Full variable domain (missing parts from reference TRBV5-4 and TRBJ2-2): ETGVTQSPTHLIKTRGQQVTLRCSSQSGHNTVSWYQQALGQGPQFIFQYYREEENGRGNFPPRFSGLQFPNYSSELNVNALELDDSALYLCASSLVQVGTGELFFGEGSRLTVL.

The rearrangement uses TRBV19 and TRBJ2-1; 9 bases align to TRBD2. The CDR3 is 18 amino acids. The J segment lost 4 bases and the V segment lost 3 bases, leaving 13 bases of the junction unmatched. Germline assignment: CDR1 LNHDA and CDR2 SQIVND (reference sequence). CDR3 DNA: TGTGCCAGTAGTATTCGGAGACTAGCGGATAGCCTTTACAATGAGCAGTTCTTC. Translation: CASSIRRLADSLYNEQFF.

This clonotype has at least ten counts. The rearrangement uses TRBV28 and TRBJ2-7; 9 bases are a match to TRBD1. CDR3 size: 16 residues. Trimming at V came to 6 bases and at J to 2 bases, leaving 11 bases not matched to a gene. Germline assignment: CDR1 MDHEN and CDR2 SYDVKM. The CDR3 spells CASSSLPGQGTYEQYF. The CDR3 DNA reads TGTGCCAGCAGCTCACTTCCGGGACAGGGAACCTACGAGCAGTACTTC.

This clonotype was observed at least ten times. The CDR3 is CASSFELVGGLAGANVLTF. The CDR3 nucleotides are TGTGCCAGCAGTTTCGAATTGGTTGGGGGACTAGCTGGGGCCAACGTCCTGACTTTC. The genes are TRBV28 and TRBJ2-6; 8 bases align to TRBD2. The germline gives CDR1 MDHEN, CDR2 SYDVKM. Germline trimming cut 3 bases from V and 2 bases from J; bases unmatched to any gene: 12. CDR3 length: 19 amino acids.

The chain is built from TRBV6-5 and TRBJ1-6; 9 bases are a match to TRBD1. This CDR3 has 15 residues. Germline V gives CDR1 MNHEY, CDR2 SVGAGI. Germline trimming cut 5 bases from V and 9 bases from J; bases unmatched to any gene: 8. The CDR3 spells CASSQPGQGISPLHF. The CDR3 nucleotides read TGTGCCAGCAGTCAGCCGGGACAGGGAATTTCACCCCTCCACTTT.

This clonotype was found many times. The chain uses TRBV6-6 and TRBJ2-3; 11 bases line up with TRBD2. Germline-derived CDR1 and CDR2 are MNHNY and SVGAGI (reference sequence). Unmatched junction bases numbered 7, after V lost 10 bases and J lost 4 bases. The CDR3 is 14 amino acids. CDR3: CATVSGRGADTQYF. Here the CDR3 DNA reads TGTGCCACCGTTAGCGGGAGGGGGGCAGATACGCAGTATTTT.

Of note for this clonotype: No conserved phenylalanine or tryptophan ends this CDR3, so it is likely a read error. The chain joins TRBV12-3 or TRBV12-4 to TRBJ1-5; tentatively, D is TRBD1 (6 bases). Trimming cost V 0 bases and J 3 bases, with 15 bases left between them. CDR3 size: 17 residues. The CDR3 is CASSLARSGVNNQPQHS. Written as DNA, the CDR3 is TGTGCCAGCAGTTTAGCGCGTTCAGGGGTCAACAATCAGCCCCAGCATTCT.

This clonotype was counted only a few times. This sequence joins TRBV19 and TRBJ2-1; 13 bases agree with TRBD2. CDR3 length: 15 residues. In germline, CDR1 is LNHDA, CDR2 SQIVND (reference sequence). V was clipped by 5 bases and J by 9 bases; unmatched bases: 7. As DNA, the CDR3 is TGTGCCAGTAGTCTGAGGGGACTAGCGGGAAGTGAGCAGTTCTTC. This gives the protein CASSLRGLAGSEQFF.

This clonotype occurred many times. CDR3 sequence reads: CASSFISVGLSSPLHF. CDR3 nucleotides: TGTGCCAGCAGTTTTATTTCCGTGGGGCTAAGTTCACCCCTCCACTTT. The V and J genes are TRBV27 and TRBJ1-6; D is perhaps TRBD1 (5 bases). V gave up 3 bases and J gave up 9 bases, with 18 bases separating them. This CDR3 has 16 amino acids. CDR1 is MNHEY, CDR2 SMNVEV, per germline (reference sequence).

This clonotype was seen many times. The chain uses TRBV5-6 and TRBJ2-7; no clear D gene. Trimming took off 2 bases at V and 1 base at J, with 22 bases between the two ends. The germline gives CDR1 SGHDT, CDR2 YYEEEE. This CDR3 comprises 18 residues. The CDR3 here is CASSFRITLPGPSYEQYF. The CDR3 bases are TGTGCCAGCAGCTTTAGGATTACCCTGCCAGGTCCATCCTACGAGCAGTACTTC.

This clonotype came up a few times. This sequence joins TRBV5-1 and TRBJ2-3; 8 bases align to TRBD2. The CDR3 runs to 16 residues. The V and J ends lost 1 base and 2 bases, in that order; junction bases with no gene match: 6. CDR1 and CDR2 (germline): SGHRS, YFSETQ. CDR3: CASSLPTSDSTDTQYF. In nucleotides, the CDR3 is TGCGCCAGCAGCTTGCCGACTAGCGACTCCACAGATACGCAGTATTTT.